This TCR beta chain was sequenced for a study of blood T cell repertoires in COVID-19. At the level of the study: Samples came from the United States, Italy and Spain, spanning acute and convalescent COVID-19.

Germline V CDR1 and CDR2: SGHRS, YFSETQ. This CDR3 is built from 16 residues. V was pared by 0 bases and J by 5 bases, with 2 bases of the junction left unmatched. Original analysis: Amplification of reference gene primers was used by the study to estimate nucleated cell counts. Profiled with immunoSEQ multiplex PCR; TCRdb holds only in-frame clones, not every one. That table supplies the V and J calls and clone size; D and trimming were determined from the DNA. The sample shows about 320,000 clones, roughly 86% of them seen only once. Sequencing used peripheral blood. This chain links TRBV5-1 with TRBJ2-1; 13 positions match TRBD2. This receptor was taken from a woman aged 45-59 years with acute or convalescent COVID-19. The CDR3 DNA is TGCGCCAGCAGCTTGGGACTAGCGGGAGGAAACAATGAGCAGTTCTTC. It is translated as CASSLGLAGGNNEQFF.